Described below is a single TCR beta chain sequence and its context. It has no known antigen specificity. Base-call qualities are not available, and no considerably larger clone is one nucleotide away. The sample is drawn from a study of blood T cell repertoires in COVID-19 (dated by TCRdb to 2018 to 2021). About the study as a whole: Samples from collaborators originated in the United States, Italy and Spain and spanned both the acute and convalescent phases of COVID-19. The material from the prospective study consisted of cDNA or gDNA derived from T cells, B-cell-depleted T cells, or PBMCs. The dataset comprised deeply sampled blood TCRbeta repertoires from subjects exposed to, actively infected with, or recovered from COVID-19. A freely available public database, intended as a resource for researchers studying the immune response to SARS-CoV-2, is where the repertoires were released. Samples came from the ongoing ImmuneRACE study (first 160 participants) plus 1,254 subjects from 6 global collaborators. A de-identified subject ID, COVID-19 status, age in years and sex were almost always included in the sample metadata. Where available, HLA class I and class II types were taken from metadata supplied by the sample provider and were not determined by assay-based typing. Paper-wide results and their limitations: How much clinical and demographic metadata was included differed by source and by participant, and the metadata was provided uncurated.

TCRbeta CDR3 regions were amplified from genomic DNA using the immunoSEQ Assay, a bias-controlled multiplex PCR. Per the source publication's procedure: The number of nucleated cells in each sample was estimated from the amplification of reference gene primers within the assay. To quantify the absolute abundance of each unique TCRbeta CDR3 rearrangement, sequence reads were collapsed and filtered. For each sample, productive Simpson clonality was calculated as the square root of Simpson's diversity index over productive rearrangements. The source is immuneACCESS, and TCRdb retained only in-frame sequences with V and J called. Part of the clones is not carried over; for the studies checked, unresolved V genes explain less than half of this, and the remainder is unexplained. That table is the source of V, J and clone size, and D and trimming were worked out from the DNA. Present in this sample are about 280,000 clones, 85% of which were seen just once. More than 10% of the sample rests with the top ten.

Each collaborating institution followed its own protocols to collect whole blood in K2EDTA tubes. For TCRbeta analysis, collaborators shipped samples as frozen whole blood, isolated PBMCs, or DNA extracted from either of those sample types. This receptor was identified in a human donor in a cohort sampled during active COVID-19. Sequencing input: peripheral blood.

CDR3 region: CASSLGRGREKLFF. DNA sequence: TGTGCCAGCAGTTTAGGAAGGGGGAGAGAAAAACTGTTTTTT. The chain links TRBV28 with TRBJ1-4, and perhaps TRBD1 as D gene, on 6 matching bases. Sequences MDHEN (CDR1) and SYDVKM (CDR2) are obtained from the germline V gene. V and J are truncated by 2 bases and 8 bases respectively, leaving an intervening sequence of 12 bases. The CDR3 measures 14 amino acids from cysteine to phenylalanine. The only DNA kept is the CDR3, 42 bases in frame from the first base. The full variable domain, completed from the reference TRBV28 and TRBJ1-4 proteins outside the CDR3, reads DVKVTQSSRYLVKRTGEKVFLECVQDMDHENMFWYRQDPGLGLRLIYFSYDVKMKEKGDIPEGYSVSREKKERFSLILESASTNQTSMYLCASSLGRGREKLFFGSGTQLSVL.